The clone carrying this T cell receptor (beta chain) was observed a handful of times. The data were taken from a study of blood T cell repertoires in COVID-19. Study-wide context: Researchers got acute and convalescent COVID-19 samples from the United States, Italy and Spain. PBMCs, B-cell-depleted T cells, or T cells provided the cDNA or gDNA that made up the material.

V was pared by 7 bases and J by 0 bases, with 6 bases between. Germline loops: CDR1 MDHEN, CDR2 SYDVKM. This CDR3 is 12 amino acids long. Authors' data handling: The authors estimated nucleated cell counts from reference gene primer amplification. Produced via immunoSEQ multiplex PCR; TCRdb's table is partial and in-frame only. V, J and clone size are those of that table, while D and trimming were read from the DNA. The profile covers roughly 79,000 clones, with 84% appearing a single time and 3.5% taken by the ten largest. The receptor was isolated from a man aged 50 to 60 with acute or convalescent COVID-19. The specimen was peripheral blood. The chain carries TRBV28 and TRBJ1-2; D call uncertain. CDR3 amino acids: CASTAANYGYTF. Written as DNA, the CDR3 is TGTGCCAGCACCGCAGCTAACTATGGCTACACCTTC.